This TCR beta chain was captured in a study of shared clonotypes between healthy human individuals (dated by TCRdb to 2018 to 2021). General notes on the study: The cohort comprised a couple of women and a few men aged 18 to 49 years. For each donor, CD4 naive and CD4 memory were each given three plates, CD8 naive was given two plates, and CD8 memory was given one plate. Blood TCR repertoires of five healthy adults were deeply sequenced to estimate repertoire size and the extent of clonotype sharing between individuals. To increase sequencing depth and limit assay-specific biases, TCR repertoire library preparation and sequencing were carried out by different laboratories using diverse techniques. Each donor's leukapheresis produced roughly between roughly 0.85 and 10 billion PBMCs. Results the study describes overall, beyond this receptor: The genetic and exposure-history diversity represented was limited by the small number of donors. Only blood was sampled, and tissue TCR repertoires likely differ from those in blood. Compared with non-shared clonotypes, the clonotypes found in all four sorted-subset donors had higher generation probabilities. Approximately 5% of naive CD4, around 3.5% of naive CD8, roughly 2.5% of memory CD4, and around 0.4% of memory CD8 clonotypes were shared across several donors. Pairwise subsampling indicated that sequencing depth was expected to affect the degree of clonotype sharing among donors. Naive subsets generally had larger estimated clonotype richness than memory subsets. Even with the large sequencing depth, rarefaction of the sorted-subset datasets indicated that sequencing was incomplete.

The donors were healthy, HIV-negative adults with no recently reported acute infections or vaccinations. Only Caucasian adults living in Nashville, Tennessee, USA were represented among the donors. CD4+ T cells were enriched by magnetic negative selection; naive cells were then positively selected on CD45RA, and the negative fraction formed the memory subset. Blood was collected by leukapheresis, and PBMCs were isolated by Ficoll-Histopaque density gradient centrifugation and then cryopreserved in liquid nitrogen vapor phase. Purity and quantity of every magnetically sorted T cell population were checked by analytical flow cytometry. From each sorted fraction, genomic DNA was isolated and quantified by UV absorbance on a Nanodrop 2000c. CDR1 is given as SGHTA and CDR2 as FQGTGA, both from the germline V gene. The CDR3 contains 20 residues, cysteine and phenylalanine counted. Just the 60-base CDR3 DNA is kept, in frame starting at base 1. Trimming accounts for 2 bases at V and 7 bases at J, while the number of junction bases matched to no gene is 16.

TCR CDR3 regions were amplified from genomic DNA by multiplex PCR using the deep immunoSEQ assay. Genomic DNA extracted from each cell subset was distributed evenly over all wells of several immunoSEQ 96-well plates, and each plate served as one replicate. Each replicate PCR for sorted subsets received around 200 ng genomic DNA, equal to about 30,000 T cell genomes. The purified libraries were quantified using a Qubit 3.0 fluorometer, sized with a Bioanalyzer 2100, and then quantified again using the KAPA Library Quantification kit. Every immunoSEQ 96-well plate was sequenced on a dedicated single-read 150-cycle Illumina NextSeq 550 flow cell. The paper's processing steps were these. The immunoSEQ output contained only junctional sequences without quality scores, so filtering could not match that applied to full-length reads. To assign V/J genes and CDR3, sequences were annotated using PyIR, a Python wrapper for IgBLAST v1.9, with IMGT germline references. Any read was removed if the V/J assignment was weak (E-value above 1e-6), the CDR3 was missing, or the read contained stop codons, out-of-frame junctions, or ambiguous translated residues. V3J clonotypes were defined as sequences sharing the same inferred V gene, J gene, and CDR3 amino acid sequence. To compute the percentage overlap between repertoires, the number of shared unique clonotypes was divided by the size of the smaller repertoire. Three approaches were used to assess repertoire richness: RTK rarefaction, the Chao1 estimator, and Recon v2.1 estimates of unobserved clonotypes. OLGA was used to compute generation probabilities for all TCRbeta clonotypes that the gDNA method yielded from a few donors. The table comes from immuneACCESS by way of TCRdb, which keeps in-frame sequences with V and J called. Part of the clones is missing from these tables; in studies checked, under half for an unresolved V gene and the rest for unknown reasons. V and J calls and clone size are copied from that table; D and trimming were computed from the DNA. The sample table records over a million clones; over 95% of these occur just once. Roughly 1.1% of the sample lies in the top ten.

A note on this clone: Which antigen it targets is not known. The record has no base qualities; no much larger clone is one base away.

Here the chain combines TRBV7-3 and TRBJ2-2, with 13 bases in between that match TRBD2. This TCR derives from a man in his thirties or forties in good health. The sequenced sample consisted of naive CD4+ T cells sorted from blood. The cell subset or site label here, explained by the study, means: CD45RA+ positively selected. The CDR3 region reads CASSLSSRPGLAGVVGELFF. The sequenced DNA is TGTGCCAGCAGCTTATCTTCCCGGCCTGGACTAGCGGGAGTTGTCGGGGAGCTGTTTTTT.